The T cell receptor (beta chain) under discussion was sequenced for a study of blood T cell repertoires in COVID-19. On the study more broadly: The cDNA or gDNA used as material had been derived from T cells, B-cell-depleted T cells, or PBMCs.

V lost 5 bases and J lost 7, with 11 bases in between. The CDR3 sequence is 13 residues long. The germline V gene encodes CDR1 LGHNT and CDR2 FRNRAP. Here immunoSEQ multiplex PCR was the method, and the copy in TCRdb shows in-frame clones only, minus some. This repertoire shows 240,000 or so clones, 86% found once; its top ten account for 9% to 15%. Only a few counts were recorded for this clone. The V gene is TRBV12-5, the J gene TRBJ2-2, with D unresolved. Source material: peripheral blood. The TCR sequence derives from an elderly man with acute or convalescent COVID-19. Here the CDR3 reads CASGLSGGGELFF. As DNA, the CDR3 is TGTGCTAGTGGTCTATCCGGTGGCGGGGAGCTGTTTTTT. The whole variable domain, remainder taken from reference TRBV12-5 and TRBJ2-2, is DARVTQTPRHKVTEMGQEVTMRCQPILGHNTVFWYRQTMMQGLELLAYFRNRAPLDDSGMPKDRFSAEMPDATLATLKIQPSEPRDSAVYFCASGLSGGGELFFGEGSRLTVL.